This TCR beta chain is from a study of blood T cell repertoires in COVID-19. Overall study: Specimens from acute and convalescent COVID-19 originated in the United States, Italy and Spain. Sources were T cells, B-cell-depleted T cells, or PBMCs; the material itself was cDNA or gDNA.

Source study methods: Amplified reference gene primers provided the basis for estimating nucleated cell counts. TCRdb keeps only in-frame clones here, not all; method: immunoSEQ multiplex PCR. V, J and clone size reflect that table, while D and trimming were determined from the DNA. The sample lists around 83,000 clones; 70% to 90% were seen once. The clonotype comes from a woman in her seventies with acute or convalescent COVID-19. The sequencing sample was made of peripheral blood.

CDR3 in amino acids: CASGGRRGDTQYF. CDR3 DNA sequence: TGTGCCAGCGGCGGTCGTAGAGGCGATACGCAGTATTTT. This sequence joins TRBV12-3 or TRBV12-4 and TRBJ2-3; D remains unclear. CDR3 size: 13 residues. Between the trimmed V and J ends, which lost 8 bases and 6 bases, there was a span of 15 bases.